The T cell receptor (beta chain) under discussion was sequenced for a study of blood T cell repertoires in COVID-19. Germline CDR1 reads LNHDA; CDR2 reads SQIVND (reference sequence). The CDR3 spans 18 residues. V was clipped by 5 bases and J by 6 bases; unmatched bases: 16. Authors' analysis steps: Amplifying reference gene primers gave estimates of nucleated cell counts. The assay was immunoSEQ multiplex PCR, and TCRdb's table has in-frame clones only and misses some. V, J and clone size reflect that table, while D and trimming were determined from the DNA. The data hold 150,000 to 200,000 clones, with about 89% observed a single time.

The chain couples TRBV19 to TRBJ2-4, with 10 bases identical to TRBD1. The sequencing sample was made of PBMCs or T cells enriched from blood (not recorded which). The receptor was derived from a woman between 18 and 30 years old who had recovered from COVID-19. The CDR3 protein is CASSARTGGSTRLNIQYF. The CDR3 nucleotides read TGTGCCAGTAGTGCCCGGACAGGGGGGTCGACTAGGCTAAACATTCAGTACTTC.